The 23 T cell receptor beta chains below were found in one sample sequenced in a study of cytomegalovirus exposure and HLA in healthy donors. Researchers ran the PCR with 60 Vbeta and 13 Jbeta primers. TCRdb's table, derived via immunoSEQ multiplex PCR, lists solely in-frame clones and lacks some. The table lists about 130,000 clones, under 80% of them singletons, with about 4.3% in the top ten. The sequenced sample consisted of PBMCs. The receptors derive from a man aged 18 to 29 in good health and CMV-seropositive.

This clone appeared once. As DNA, the CDR3 is TGTGCCAGCAGCTTAGTCGGGACTAGCGGCTCTGGGGCCAACGTCCTGACTTTC. Translating it yields CASSLVGTSGSGANVLTF. The chain couples TRBV7-2 to TRBJ2-6, with TRBD2 identical over 11 bases. The CDR3 has 18 amino acids. CDR1 and CDR2 from the germline V gene are SGHTA and FQGNSA. Germline trimming cut 1 base from V and 0 bases from J; bases unmatched to any gene: 2.

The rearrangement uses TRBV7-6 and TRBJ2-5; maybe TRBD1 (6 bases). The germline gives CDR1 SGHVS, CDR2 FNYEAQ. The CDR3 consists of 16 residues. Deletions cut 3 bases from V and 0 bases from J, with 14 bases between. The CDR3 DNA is TGTGCCAGCAGCTTCAGGGGCCGCACATACCAAGAGACCCAGTACTTC. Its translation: CASSFRGRTYQETQYF.

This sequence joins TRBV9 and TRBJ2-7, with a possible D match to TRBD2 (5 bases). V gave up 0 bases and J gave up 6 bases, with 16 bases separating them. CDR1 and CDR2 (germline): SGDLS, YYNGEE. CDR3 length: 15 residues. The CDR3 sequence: CASSVDGVHLSEQYF. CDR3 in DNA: TGTGCCAGCAGCGTAGACGGGGTTCATCTATCCGAGCAGTACTTC.

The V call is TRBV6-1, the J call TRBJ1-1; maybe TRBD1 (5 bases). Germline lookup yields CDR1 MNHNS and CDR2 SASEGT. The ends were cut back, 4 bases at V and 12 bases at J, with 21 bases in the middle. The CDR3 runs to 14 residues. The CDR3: CASSVERTFRGSFF. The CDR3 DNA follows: TGTGCCAGCAGTGTTGAACGGACCTTCCGGGGGTCTTTCTTT.

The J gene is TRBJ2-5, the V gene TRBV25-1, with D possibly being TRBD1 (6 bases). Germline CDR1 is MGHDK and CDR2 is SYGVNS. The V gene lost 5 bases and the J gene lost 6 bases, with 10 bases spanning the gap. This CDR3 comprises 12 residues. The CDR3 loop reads CASSTDRKTQYF. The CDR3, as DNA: TGTGCCAGCAGTACGGACAGAAAGACCCAGTACTTC.

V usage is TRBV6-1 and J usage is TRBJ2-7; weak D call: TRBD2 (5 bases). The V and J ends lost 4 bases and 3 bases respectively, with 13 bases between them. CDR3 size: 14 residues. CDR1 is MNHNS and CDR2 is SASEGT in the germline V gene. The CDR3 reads CASSVSTRDYEQYF. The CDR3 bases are TGTGCCAGCAGTGTTTCTACCCGGGACTACGAGCAGTACTTC.

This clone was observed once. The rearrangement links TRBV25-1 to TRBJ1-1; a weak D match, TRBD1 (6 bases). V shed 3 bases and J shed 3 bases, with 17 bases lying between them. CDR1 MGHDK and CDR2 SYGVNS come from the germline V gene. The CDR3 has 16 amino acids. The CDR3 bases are TGTGCCAGCAGTGAGTCGCCGAACACAGGGCACACTGAAGCTTTCTTT. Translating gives CASSESPNTGHTEAFF.

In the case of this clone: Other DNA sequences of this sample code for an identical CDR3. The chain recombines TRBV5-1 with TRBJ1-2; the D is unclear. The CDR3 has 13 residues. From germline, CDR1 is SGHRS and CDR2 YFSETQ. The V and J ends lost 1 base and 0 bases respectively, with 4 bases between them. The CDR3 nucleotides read TGCGCCAGCAGCTTGACAGCTAACTATGGCTACACCTTC. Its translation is CASSLTANYGYTF.

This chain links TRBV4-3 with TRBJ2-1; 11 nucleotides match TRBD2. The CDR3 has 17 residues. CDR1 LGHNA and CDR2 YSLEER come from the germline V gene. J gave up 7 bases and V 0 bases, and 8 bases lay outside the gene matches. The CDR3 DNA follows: TGCGCCAGCAGCCAAGATCAACTTAGCGGGAGGGGGAATGAGCAGTTCTTC. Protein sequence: CASSQDQLSGRGNEQFF.

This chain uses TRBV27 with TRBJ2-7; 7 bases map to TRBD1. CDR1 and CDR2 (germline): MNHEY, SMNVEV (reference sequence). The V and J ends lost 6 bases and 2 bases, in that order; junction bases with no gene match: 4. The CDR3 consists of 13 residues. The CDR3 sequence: CASSRQGPYEQYF. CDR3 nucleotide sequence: TGTGCCAGCAGCCGACAGGGCCCCTACGAGCAGTACTTC.

CDR3 sequence (DNA): TGTGCCAGCAGCCTCCAAGGGGGATATAGCACCGGGGAGCTGTTTTTT. Encoded protein: CASSLQGGYSTGELFF. This chain uses TRBV7-3 with TRBJ2-2, with a tentative D call TRBD1 (6 bases). Trimming removed 5 bases at V and 4 bases at J, with 17 bases between. Germline CDR1 SGHTA, CDR2 FQGTGA. The CDR3 is made up of 16 amino acids.

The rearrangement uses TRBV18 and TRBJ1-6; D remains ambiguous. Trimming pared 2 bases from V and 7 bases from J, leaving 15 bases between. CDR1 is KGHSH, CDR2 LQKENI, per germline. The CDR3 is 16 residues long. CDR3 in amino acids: CASSPSRRTGNSPLHF. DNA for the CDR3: TGTGCCAGCTCACCATCGCGGAGGACGGGCAATTCACCCCTCCACTTT.

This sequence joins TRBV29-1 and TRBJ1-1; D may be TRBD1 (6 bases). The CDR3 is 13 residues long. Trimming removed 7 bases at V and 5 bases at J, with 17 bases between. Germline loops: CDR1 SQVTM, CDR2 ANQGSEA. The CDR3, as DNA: TGCAGCGGTACAGGGCTTGGTTGGACTGAAGCTTTCTTT. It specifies CSGTGLGWTEAFF.

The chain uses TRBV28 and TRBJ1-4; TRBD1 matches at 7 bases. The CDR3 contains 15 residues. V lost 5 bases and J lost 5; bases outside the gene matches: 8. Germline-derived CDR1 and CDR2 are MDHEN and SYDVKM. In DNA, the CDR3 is TGTGCCAGCAGTCCAGGCGGGACAGAGAATGAAAAACTGTTTTTT. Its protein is CASSPGGTENEKLFF.

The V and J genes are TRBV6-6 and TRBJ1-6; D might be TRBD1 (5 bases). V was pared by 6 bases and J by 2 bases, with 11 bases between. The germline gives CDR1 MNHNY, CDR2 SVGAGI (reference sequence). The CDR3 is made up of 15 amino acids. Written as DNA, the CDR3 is TGTGCCAGCAGGCAGGGCAACACCTATAATTCACCCCTCCACTTT. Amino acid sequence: CASRQGNTYNSPLHF.

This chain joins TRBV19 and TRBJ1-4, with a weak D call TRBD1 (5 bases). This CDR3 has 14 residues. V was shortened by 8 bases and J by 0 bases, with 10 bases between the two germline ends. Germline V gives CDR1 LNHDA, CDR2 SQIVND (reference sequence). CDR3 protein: CASLPGSTNEKLFF. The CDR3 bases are TGTGCCAGTCTACCAGGGTCAACTAATGAAAAACTGTTTTTT.

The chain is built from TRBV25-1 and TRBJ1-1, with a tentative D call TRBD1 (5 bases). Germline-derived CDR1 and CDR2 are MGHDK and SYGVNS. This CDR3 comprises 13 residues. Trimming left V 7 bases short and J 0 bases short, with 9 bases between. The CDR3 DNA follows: TGTGCCAGCACTAGGACATTGAACACTGAAGCTTTCTTT. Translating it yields CASTRTLNTEAFF.

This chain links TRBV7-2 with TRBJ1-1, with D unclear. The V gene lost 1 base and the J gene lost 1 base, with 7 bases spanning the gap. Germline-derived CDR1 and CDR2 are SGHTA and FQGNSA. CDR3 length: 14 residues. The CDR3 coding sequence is TGTGCCAGCAGCTTAGGACATGGGAACACTGAAGCTTTCTTT. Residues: CASSLGHGNTEAFF.

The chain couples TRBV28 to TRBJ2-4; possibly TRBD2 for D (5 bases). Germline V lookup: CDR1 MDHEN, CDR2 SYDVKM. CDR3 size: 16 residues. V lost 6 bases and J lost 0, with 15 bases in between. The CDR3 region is CASSSGLTLAKNIQYF. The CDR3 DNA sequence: TGTGCCAGCAGCAGCGGACTGACACTAGCCAAAAACATTCAGTACTTC.

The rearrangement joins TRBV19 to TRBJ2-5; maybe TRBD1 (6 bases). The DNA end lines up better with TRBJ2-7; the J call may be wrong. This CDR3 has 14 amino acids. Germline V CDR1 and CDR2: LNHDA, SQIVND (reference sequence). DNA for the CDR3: TGTGCCAGTAGGAGGGCACAGGGCTCCTACGAGCAGTACTTC. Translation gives CASRRAQGSYEQYF.

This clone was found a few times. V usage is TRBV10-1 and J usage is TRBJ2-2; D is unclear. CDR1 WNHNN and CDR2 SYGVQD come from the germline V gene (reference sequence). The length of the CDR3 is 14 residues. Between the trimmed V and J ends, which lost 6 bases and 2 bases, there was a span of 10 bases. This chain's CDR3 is CASSPESNTGELFF. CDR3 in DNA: TGCGCCAGCAGCCCCGAGTCAAACACCGGGGAGCTGTTTTTT.

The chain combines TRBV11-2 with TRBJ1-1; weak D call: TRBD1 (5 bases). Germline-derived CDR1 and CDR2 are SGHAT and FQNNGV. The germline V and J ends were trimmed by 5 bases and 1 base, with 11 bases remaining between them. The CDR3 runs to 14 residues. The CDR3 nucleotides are TGTGCCAGCAGCCGCGCGGGGGGGAACACTGAAGCTTTCTTT. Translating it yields CASSRAGGNTEAFF.

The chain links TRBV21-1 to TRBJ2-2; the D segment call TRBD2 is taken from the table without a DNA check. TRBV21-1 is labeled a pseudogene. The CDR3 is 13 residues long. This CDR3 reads CASSKGGSGELFF. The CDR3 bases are TGTGCCAGCAGCAAGGGGGGGTCCGGGGAGCTGTTTTTT.